This T cell receptor beta chain comes out of a study of cytomegalovirus exposure and HLA in healthy donors. Method: immunoSEQ multiplex PCR; TCRdb's copy keeps in-frame clones and lacks some. The table has about 220,000 clones, approximately 88% seen once. Findings and limits, study-wide: In vitro, three CMV-associated chains proved specific for CMV antigens. Subsequent analysis of the 100 to 150 validation repertoires found a tendency for first-cohort TCR clusters to co-occur. According to the study, approximately 150 TCR beta chains were cytomegalovirus-associated.

Germline CDR1 reads GTSNPN; CDR2 reads SVGIG (reference sequence). The J segment lost 7 bases and the V segment lost 2 bases, leaving 9 bases of the junction unmatched. The CDR3 runs to 14 residues. This clone was counted between two and nine times. The antigen is undetermined. The sample consisted of PBMCs. The chain joins TRBV30 to TRBJ1-1; TRBD1 matches 8 bases. The sequence came from a woman aged 30 to 39 in good health and CMV-seropositive. CDR3 in DNA: TGTGCCTGGAGTCTTCGGACAGGGCGGGGTGAAGCTTTCTTT. Translating gives CAWSLRTGRGEAFF. The variable domain in full, with the rest retrieved from reference TRBV30 and TRBJ1-1, is SQTIHQWPATLVQPVGSPLSLECTVEGTSNPNLYWYRQAAGRGLQLLFYSVGIGQISSEVPQNLSASRPQDRQFILSSKKLLLSDSGFYLCAWSLRTGRGEAFFGQGTRLTVV.